This TCR beta chain was retrieved from a study of T cell clones after liver transplantation. About the study: A pre-transplant mixed lymphocyte reaction with TCRbeta sequencing defined graft-donor-reactive clones followed in post-transplant blood. Standard immunosuppression, with no induction, continued until 12-24 months after transplant. Findings and caveats of the study: These preliminary findings come from unstandardized post-transplant sampling times.

CD3+CD4+ and CD3+CD8+ cells were FACS-sorted from thawed unstimulated PBMCs. Regarding this clone: Its antigen is as yet unknown.

Here immunoSEQ multiplex PCR was the method, and the copy in TCRdb shows in-frame clones only, minus some. The sample yields 65,000 to 90,000 clones, 90% seen once. Unmatched junction bases numbered 6, after V lost 5 bases and J lost 4 bases. Per germline, CDR1 SGHTA and CDR2 FQGNSA. The CDR3 is 14 residues long. This sample comprised CD4+ T cells from blood, obtained before liver transplant. The V and J genes are TRBV7-2 and TRBJ2-5; 8 bases agree with TRBD2. This sequence was found in a human donor who received a liver transplant. The CDR3 loop reads CASSKLAGRETQYF. In DNA, the CDR3 is TGTGCCAGCAGCAAATTAGCGGGAAGAGAGACCCAGTACTTC.